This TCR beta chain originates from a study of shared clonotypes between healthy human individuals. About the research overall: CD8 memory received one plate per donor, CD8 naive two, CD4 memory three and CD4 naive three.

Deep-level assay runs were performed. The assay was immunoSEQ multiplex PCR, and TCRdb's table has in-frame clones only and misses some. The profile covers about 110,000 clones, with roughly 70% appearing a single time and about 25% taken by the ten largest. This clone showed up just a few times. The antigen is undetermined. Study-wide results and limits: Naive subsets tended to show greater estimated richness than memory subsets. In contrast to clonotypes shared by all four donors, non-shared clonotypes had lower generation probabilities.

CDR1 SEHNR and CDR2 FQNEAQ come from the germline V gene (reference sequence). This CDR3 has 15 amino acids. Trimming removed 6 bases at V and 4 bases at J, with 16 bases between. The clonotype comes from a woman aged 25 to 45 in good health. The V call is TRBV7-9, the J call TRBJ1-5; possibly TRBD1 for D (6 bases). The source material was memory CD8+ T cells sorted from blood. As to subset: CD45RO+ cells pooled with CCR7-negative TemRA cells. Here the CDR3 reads CASSPAGGGNQPQHF. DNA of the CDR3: TGTGCCAGCAGTCCAGCGGGAGGGGGTAATCAGCCCCAGCATTTT. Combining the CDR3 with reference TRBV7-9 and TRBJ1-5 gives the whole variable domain DTGVSQNPRHKITKRGQNVTFRCDPISEHNRLYWYRQTLGQGPEFLTYFQNEAQLEKSRLLSDRFSAERPKGSFSTLEIQRTEQGDSAMYLCASSPAGGGNQPQHFGDGTRLSIL.